Below, 25 T cell receptor beta chains from the same sample are listed, as sequenced in a study of T-cell memory formation after mild COVID-19. TCRdb analysed the 5' RACE reads with MiXCR anew, one entry per CDR3 protein. The table has 220,000 or so distinct CDR3 sequences, 9% to 10% seen once. The sample consisted of PBMCs or a T cell subset sorted from them (not recorded which). These receptors were collected from a man between 18 and 29 years old who had mild COVID-19 (a few samples of this study predate the infection). Cell type and time point are not known.

This rearrangement joins TRBV6-2 or TRBV6-3 to TRBJ2-2; the match to TRBD1 covers 8 bases. CDR3 length: 17 amino acids. V was pared by 8 bases and J by 5 bases, with 16 bases of the junction left unmatched. Germline CDR1 MNHEY, CDR2 SVGEGT. CDR3 sequence (DNA): TGTGCCAGCCAGGCCCCGAGGACAGGGAAGTGGACCGGGGAGCTGTTTTTT. Its protein is CASQAPRTGKWTGELFF.

The table lists this clonotype with many counts. V gene TRBV6-5 combines with J gene TRBJ2-7; D uncertain. Germline V lookup: CDR1 MNHEY, CDR2 SVGAGI. The CDR3 is 11 residues long. V lost 7 bases and J 7 bases, leaving 11 bases between the germline ends. CDR3 residues: CASTSAGEQYF. The DNA for the CDR3 is TGTGCCAGCACCTCGGCCGGGGAGCAGTACTTC.

V and J are TRBV9 and TRBJ2-3, with D perhaps matching TRBD2 (6 bases). Germline lookup yields CDR1 SGDLS and CDR2 YYNGEE. V lost 3 bases and J lost 4, with 9 bases in between. The CDR3 is made up of 13 amino acids. The CDR3 is CASSETGADTQYF. DNA for the CDR3: TGTGCCAGCAGCGAAACGGGGGCAGATACGCAGTATTTT.

The chain links TRBV18 to TRBJ2-5; D gene ambiguous. This CDR3 is built from 14 residues. The V gene lost 2 bases and the J gene lost 4 bases, with 11 bases spanning the gap. Germline V CDR1 and CDR2: KGHSH, LQKENI. DNA of the CDR3: TGTGCCAGCTCACCAATACTATCCACAGAGACCCAGTACTTC. Protein sequence: CASSPILSTETQYF.

The genes are TRBV7-9 and TRBJ1-6, with 8 bases fitting TRBD1. Germline V gene sequence: CDR1 SEHNR, CDR2 FQNEAQ (reference sequence). V dropped 5 bases and J dropped 12; count of bases not matched to a gene: 6. This CDR3 region has 13 residues. The CDR3 sequence is CASSLDRAGPLHF. The CDR3 DNA is TGTGCCAGCAGCCTGGACAGGGCGGGACCCCTCCACTTT.

The chain employs TRBV7-2 and TRBJ2-2; perhaps TRBD1 as D (5 bases). V shed 8 bases and J shed 5 bases, with 18 bases lying between them. The V gene's germline CDR1 is SGHTA and CDR2 FQGNSA. CDR3 length: 15 amino acids. In DNA, the CDR3 is TGTGCCAGCCTATTAGGGGCAAAACAGACCGGGGAGCTGTTTTTT. Translated: CASLLGAKQTGELFF.

This clonotype was seen a handful of times. The V gene is TRBV7-3, the J gene TRBJ2-3; no firm D call. The germline V gene encodes CDR1 SGHTA and CDR2 FQGTGA. Trimming took 4 bases from V and 4 from J, leaving 6 bases between them. This CDR3 comprises 12 residues. CDR3 DNA sequence: TGTGCCAGCAGCTACTTTTCAGATACGCAGTATTTT. Amino acid sequence: CASSYFSDTQYF.

This clonotype was counted only a few times. This rearrangement joins TRBV7-2 to TRBJ2-7; weak D call: TRBD1 (6 bases). Trimming stripped 5 bases from V and 4 bases from J, with 18 bases between. This CDR3 has 15 amino acids. CDR1 is SGHTA, CDR2 FQGNSA, per germline. The CDR3 spells CASSPRPRGFYEQYV. The CDR3 DNA is TGTGCCAGCAGCCCAAGACCCAGGGGCTTTTACGAGCAGTACGTC.

This clonotype was observed a handful of times. J is TRBJ2-3 and V is TRBV4-2, with 7 bases fitting TRBD2. J gave up 2 bases and V 0 bases, and 5 bases lay outside the gene matches. The CDR3 spans 16 residues. Germline V gene sequence: CDR1 LGHNA, CDR2 YNFKEQ. CDR3 DNA sequence: TGTGCCAGCAGCCAAGAGGGAGGGGCCCCCACAGATACGCAGTATTTT. It codes for CASSQEGGAPTDTQYF.

The rearrangement joins TRBV4-2 to TRBJ2-3; a possible D gene is TRBD1 (6 bases). Trimming left V 4 bases short and J 2 bases short, with 19 bases between. Germline V CDR1 and CDR2: LGHNA, YNFKEQ. CDR3 length: 17 amino acids. The CDR3 sequence is CASSPTLARGTTDTQYF. The CDR3 bases are TGTGCCAGCAGCCCGACCTTAGCGAGGGGGACCACAGATACGCAGTATTTT.

The chain is built from TRBV12-3 or TRBV12-4 and TRBJ2-5; D not resolved. V shed 5 bases and J shed 7 bases, with 14 bases lying between them. The CDR3 has 13 residues. The CDR3 sequence: CASSARTVGTQYF. CDR3 DNA: TGTGCCAGCAGTGCCCGGACGGTCGGGACCCAGTACTTC.

In its sample, this clonotype was seen a few times. The chain uses TRBV29-1 and TRBJ2-1; D gene uncertain. The CDR3 covers 14 residues. V dropped 6 bases and J dropped 4 bases, with 16 bases sitting between them. Per the germline V gene, CDR1 is SQVTM and CDR2 is ANQGSEA. CDR3 DNA sequence: TGCAGCGTCGCCACACTGGAGACTTACAATGAGCAGTTCTTC. Protein sequence: CSVATLETYNEQFF.

The chain has TRBV6-5 and TRBJ1-6, with D possibly being TRBD1 (6 bases). Germline values: CDR1 MNHEY, CDR2 SVGAGI. The CDR3 spans 15 residues. V lost 7 bases, J lost 9 bases, and 19 bases lay in between. This chain's CDR3 is CASTRGAFGGSPLHF. The CDR3, as DNA: TGTGCCAGCACCCGGGGGGCCTTCGGAGGTTCACCCCTCCACTTT.

The chain has TRBV18 and TRBJ1-6; D is ambiguous. The CDR3 consists of 15 residues. Trimming shortened V by 3 bases and J by 0 bases, and 6 bases separated the two germline ends. Per germline, CDR1 KGHSH and CDR2 LQKENI. The CDR3 loop reads CASSPKSSYNSPLHF. CDR3 DNA: TGTGCCAGCTCACCGAAGAGCTCCTATAATTCACCCCTCCACTTT.

This clonotype showed up just a few times. This chain connects TRBV2 to TRBJ1-6; no firm D call. CDR3 length: 14 residues. Germline loops: CDR1 SNHLY, CDR2 FYNNEI. The V and J ends lost 3 bases and 10 bases respectively, with 13 bases between them. The CDR3 region is CASSEGQLFSPLHF. CDR3 nucleotide sequence: TGTGCCAGCAGTGAGGGCCAACTTTTCTCACCCCTCCACTTT.

This clonotype was seen many times. This chain connects TRBV10-3 to TRBJ2-1; 13 bases match TRBD2. The J segment lost 0 bases and the V segment lost 3 bases, leaving 8 bases of the junction unmatched. There are 19 residues in the CDR3. Per the germline V gene, CDR1 is ENHRY and CDR2 is SYGVKD. The CDR3 nucleotides are TGTGCCATCAGTGATCCTAAGACTAGCGGGGGGAGCTCCTACAATGAGCAGTTCTTC. Protein product: CAISDPKTSGGSSYNEQFF.

This clonotype was detected a few times. This chain connects TRBV5-6 to TRBJ2-1; 13 positions agree with TRBD2. J gave up 9 bases and V 5 bases, and 8 bases lay outside the gene matches. The CDR3 has 15 amino acids. Germline-derived CDR1 and CDR2 are SGHDT and YYEEEE. CDR3 protein: CASRGTGLAGSEQFF. The DNA of the CDR3 is TGTGCCAGCAGAGGGACGGGACTAGCGGGGAGTGAGCAGTTCTTC.

The chain carries TRBV4-3 and TRBJ2-3; no firm D call. Germline V gene sequence: CDR1 LGHNA, CDR2 YSLEER. Between the trimmed V and J ends, which lost 5 bases and 4 bases, there was a span of 10 bases. This CDR3 spans 13 amino acids. The CDR3 DNA reads TGCGCCAGCAGCGTCCGTAAGGCAGATACGCAGTATTTT. Its translation: CASSVRKADTQYF.

This clonotype was recorded many times. The rearrangement uses TRBV6-5 and TRBJ2-3; 8 positions agree with TRBD1. The CDR3 has 12 residues. The junction had 0 bases not matched to a gene; V was cut back by 6 bases and J by 4 bases. Germline V gene lookup returns CDR1 MNHEY and CDR2 SVGAGI. CDR3: CASRTGADTQYF. Written as DNA, the CDR3 is TGTGCCAGCAGGACAGGGGCAGATACGCAGTATTTT.

This clonotype was observed many times. The chain couples TRBV12-3 or TRBV12-4 to TRBJ2-3, with 8 bases lining up with TRBD1. CDR3 length: 13 amino acids. Trimming took 6 bases from V and 5 from J; bases not matched to a gene: 4. This CDR3 reads CASRQGAKDTQYF. The CDR3, as DNA: TGTGCCAGCAGGCAGGGGGCAAAAGATACGCAGTATTTT.

This rearrangement joins TRBV20-1 to TRBJ2-5; possible D gene TRBD2, 5 bases. This CDR3 is 15 amino acids long. With 0 bases removed from V and 0 bases from J, the gap between germline ends came to 11 bases. CDR1 and CDR2 from the germline V gene are DFQATT and SNEGSKA (reference sequence). For the CDR3, the DNA is TGCAGTGCTAGAGAAACGGGAAGATACCAAGAGACCCAGTACTTC. Protein: CSARETGRYQETQYF.

This clonotype was counted ten times or more. V and J are TRBV10-2 and TRBJ1-2; no clear D. The CDR3 loop spans 13 amino acids. The V and J ends lost 2 bases and 3 bases respectively, with 7 bases between them. CDR1 is WSHSY, CDR2 SAAADI, per germline. The CDR3 here is CASSEKTDYGYTF. The CDR3 bases are TGCGCCAGCAGTGAGAAAACAGACTATGGCTACACCTTC.

CDR3 loop: CASPGPGSTEAFF. As DNA, the CDR3 is TGTGCCAGCCCGGGGCCGGGGAGCACTGAAGCTTTCTTT. The genes are TRBV6-5 and TRBJ1-1; weak D call: TRBD1 (5 bases). Germline lookup yields CDR1 MNHEY and CDR2 SVGAGI. The CDR3 contains 13 residues. V shed 8 bases and J shed 4 bases, with 14 bases lying between them.

This clonotype appeared a few times. The chain recombines TRBV20-1 with TRBJ1-2; no clear D. This CDR3 region has 13 residues. V was clipped by 1 base and J by 3 bases, with 9 bases between them. Germline CDR1 reads DFQATT; CDR2 reads SNEGSKA (reference sequence). The CDR3 loop is CSARGTGHYGYTF. The DNA of the CDR3 is TGCAGTGCTAGAGGTACTGGGCACTATGGCTACACCTTC.

This clonotype was picked up many times. The chain uses TRBV6-2 or TRBV6-3 and TRBJ2-7, with 7 bases fitting TRBD2. Germline values: CDR1 MNHEY, CDR2 SVGEGT. This CDR3 spans 17 amino acids. The junction had 12 bases not matched to a gene; V was cut back by 3 bases and J by 1 base. The CDR3 reads CASSYMASGRFSYEQYV. DNA for the CDR3: TGTGCCAGCAGTTATATGGCTAGCGGACGATTTTCCTACGAGCAGTACGTC.